What follows are 2 T cell receptor beta chains derived from one specimen sequenced in a study of identical twins. Via MiXCR, TCRdb re-called the 5' RACE reads, giving one row per CDR3 protein. The sample includes 200,000 to 250,000 distinct CDR3 sequences, 5% to 7% seen only once; the top ten take about 14%. This same sample was also part of a study on T cells expressing NK-cell markers.

The sequenced sample consisted of CD8+ T cells sorted from blood. These receptors came from a young woman in good health.

This clonotype was counted many times. The chain recombines TRBV12-3 or TRBV12-4 with TRBJ1-4, with D possibly TRBD1 on 5 matching bases. Trimming took 5 bases from V and 4 from J, leaving 14 bases between them. The CDR3 is 15 residues long. CDR3 nucleotide sequence: TGTGCCAGCAGTCCTCCGGGACGACTTAATGAAAAACTGTTTTTT. The encoded protein is CASSPPGRLNEKLFF.

With respect to this clonotype: Given a much more abundant clone one base away, this may be a read error. The rearrangement uses TRBV6-5 and TRBJ2-5; D gene unclear. The V gene's germline CDR1 is MNHEY and CDR2 SVGAGI. The CDR3 is made up of 16 amino acids. The CDR3 loop reads CSSSYARERVGETQYF. The DNA for the CDR3 is TGTTCCAGCAGTTACGCCCGAGAACGGGTAGGGGAGACCCAGTACTTC.